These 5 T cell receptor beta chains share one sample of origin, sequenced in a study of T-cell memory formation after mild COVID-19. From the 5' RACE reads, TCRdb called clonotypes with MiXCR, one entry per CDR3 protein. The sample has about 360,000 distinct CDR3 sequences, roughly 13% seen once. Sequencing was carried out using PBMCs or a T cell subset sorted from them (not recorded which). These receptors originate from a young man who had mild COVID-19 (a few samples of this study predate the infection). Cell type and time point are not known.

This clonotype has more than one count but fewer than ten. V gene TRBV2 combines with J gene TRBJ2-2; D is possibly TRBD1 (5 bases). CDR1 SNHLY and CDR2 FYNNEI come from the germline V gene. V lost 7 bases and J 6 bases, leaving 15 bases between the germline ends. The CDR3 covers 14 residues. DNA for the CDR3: TGTGCCAGCAACGGCAGGGCGGTCTCCGGGGAGCTGTTTTTT. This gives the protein CASNGRAVSGELFF.

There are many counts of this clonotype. The CDR3 DNA sequence: TGTGCCAGCAGTCCCCATAGCGGGGCAATCTACGAGCAGTACTTC. It yields the protein CASSPHSGAIYEQYF. The V and J genes are TRBV27 and TRBJ2-7; 8 bases agree with TRBD2. The CDR3 runs 15 residues. With V trimmed by 5 bases and J by 3 bases, 9 bases remained unmatched. Per the germline V gene, CDR1 is MNHEY and CDR2 is SMNVEV (reference sequence).

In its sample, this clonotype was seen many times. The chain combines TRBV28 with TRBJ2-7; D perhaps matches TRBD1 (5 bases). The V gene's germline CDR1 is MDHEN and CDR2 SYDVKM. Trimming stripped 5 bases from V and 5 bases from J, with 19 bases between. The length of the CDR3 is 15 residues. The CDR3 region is CASSLGAAGIDEQYF. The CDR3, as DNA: TGTGCCAGCAGTCTTGGGGCGGCAGGGATCGACGAGCAGTACTTC.

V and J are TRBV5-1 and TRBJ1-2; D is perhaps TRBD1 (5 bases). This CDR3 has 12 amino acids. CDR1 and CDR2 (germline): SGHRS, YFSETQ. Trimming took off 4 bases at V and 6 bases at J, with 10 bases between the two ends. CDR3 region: CASSGGRDGYTF. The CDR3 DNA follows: TGCGCCAGCAGCGGAGGCAGGGATGGCTACACCTTC.

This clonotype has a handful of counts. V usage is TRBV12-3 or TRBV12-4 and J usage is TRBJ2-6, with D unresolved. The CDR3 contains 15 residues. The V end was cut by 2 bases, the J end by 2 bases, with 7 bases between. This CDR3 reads CASSLLGAGANVLTF. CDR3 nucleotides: TGTGCCAGCAGTTTATTAGGAGCTGGGGCCAACGTCCTGACTTTC.